This T cell receptor (beta chain) was recorded in a study of blood T cell repertoires in COVID-19. Across the study: The United States, Italy and Spain provided the acute and convalescent COVID-19 samples. Nucleic acid was either cDNA or gDNA, and it came from T cells, B-cell-depleted T cells, or PBMCs.

Under the authors' procedure: It was from reference gene primer amplification that nucleated cell counts were estimated. Clones were read by immunoSEQ multiplex PCR, and TCRdb kept only the in-frame ones, dropping some. V and J calls and clone size are as listed in that table; D and trimming were resolved from the DNA. Of tens of thousands of clones listed, 85% to 90% are singletons. V was pared by 1 base and J by 4 bases, with 2 bases of the junction left unmatched. CDR1 is SGHVS and CDR2 is FQNEAQ in the germline V gene. The CDR3 has 14 residues. The chain uses TRBV7-8 and TRBJ1-2; 8 nucleotides line up with TRBD1. The source of this sequence is a man between 60 and 75 years old with acute or convalescent COVID-19. The source material was peripheral blood. Here the CDR3 DNA reads TGTGCCAGCAGCTTAGAAGGACAGGGCTATGGCTACACCTTC. As protein: CASSLEGQGYGYTF.